This entry lists 28 T cell receptor beta chains sequenced from one sample in a study of CD8+ T cells in alopecia areata. After isolation, RNA underwent reverse transcription to generate cDNA as the sequencing template. The table came from immunoSEQ multiplex PCR; TCRdb's copy has only in-frame clones and leaves some out. The sample yields 100,000 to 150,000 clones, roughly 50% seen once. The material sequenced was CD8+ T cells sorted from blood, taken at week 0. These TCRs come from a human donor with alopecia areata.

A few counts support this clone. The V gene is TRBV9, the J gene TRBJ2-7; D tentatively fits TRBD1 or TRBD2 (5 bases each). Trimming took off 0 bases at V and 5 bases at J, with 12 bases between the two ends. Germline lookup yields CDR1 SGDLS and CDR2 YYNGEE. The CDR3 sequence is 14 residues long. The CDR3 sequence is CASSVGGNGNEQYF. For the CDR3, the DNA is TGTGCCAGCAGCGTAGGGGGGAATGGGAACGAGCAGTACTTC.

V is TRBV7-9 and J is TRBJ2-3; 8 nucleotides agree with TRBD2. The germline V gene has CDR1 SEHNR and CDR2 FQNEAQ (reference sequence). CDR3 size: 16 residues. V was clipped by 10 bases and J by 0 bases; unmatched bases: 12. The CDR3 here is CATFLVSGASTDTQYF. The DNA for the CDR3 is TGTGCCACCTTCCTCGTTAGCGGGGCTAGCACAGATACGCAGTATTTT. Supplemented by reference TRBV7-9 and TRBJ2-3, the full variable domain reads DTGVSQNPRHKITKRGQNVTFRCDPISEHNRLYWYRQTLGQGPEFLTYFQNEAQLEKSRLLSDRFSAERPKGSFSTLEIQRTEQGDSAMYLCATFLVSGASTDTQYFGPGTRLTVL.

The rearrangement joins TRBV9 to TRBJ2-2; 9 nucleotides align to TRBD1. Trimming at V came to 4 bases and at J to 4 bases, leaving 8 bases not matched to a gene. The CDR3 is 16 amino acids. Germline-derived CDR1 and CDR2 are SGDLS and YYNGEE. The CDR3 spells CASSSPGQGGTGELFF. In nucleotides, the CDR3 is TGTGCCAGCAGCTCGCCGGGACAGGGAGGCACCGGGGAGCTGTTTTTT.

The chain links TRBV27 to TRBJ2-2; D is tentatively TRBD1 or TRBD2 (5 bases each). Germline V gene data show CDR1 as MNHEY and CDR2 as SMNVEV (reference sequence). There are 17 residues in the CDR3. V dropped 0 bases and J dropped 0 bases, with 11 bases sitting between them. In DNA, the CDR3 is TGTGCCAGCAGTTTATCGCACGGGGCCCCGAACACCGGGGAGCTGTTTTTT. This encodes CASSLSHGAPNTGELFF.

With regard to this clone: At one of its ends the junction is not consistent with the germline gene, which may arise from a read error. The sample has other DNA sequences that encode this CDR3 too. CDR3 residues: CAWSVGGGALFGNEQFF. CDR3 nucleotide sequence: TGTGCCTGGAGTGTAGGCGGGGGGGCTTTATTTGGCAATGAACAGTTCTTC. V is TRBV30 and J is TRBJ2-1; TRBD2 agrees at 9 bases. The CDR3 sequence is 17 residues long. CDR1 and CDR2 from the germline V gene are GTSNPN and SVGIG (reference sequence).

The chain uses TRBV2 and TRBJ1-1; a weak D match, TRBD1 (5 bases). Germline V lookup: CDR1 SNHLY, CDR2 FYNNEI. V was shortened by 8 bases and J by 0 bases, with 13 bases between the two germline ends. The CDR3 contains 14 residues. CDR3 protein: CASETGLMNTEAFF. Here the CDR3 DNA reads TGTGCCAGCGAGACGGGACTTATGAACACTGAAGCTTTCTTT.

The rearrangement joins TRBV5-6 to TRBJ2-5; tentative D call: TRBD1 (6 bases). The CDR3 loop spans 13 amino acids. Germline CDR1 is SGHDT and CDR2 is YYEEEE. Trimming took off 2 bases at V and 3 bases at J, with 8 bases between the two ends. CDR3 loop: CASSFGGKETQYF. In DNA, the CDR3 is TGTGCCAGCAGCTTTGGGGGCAAAGAGACCCAGTACTTC.

In its sample, this clone was seen a few times. The V gene is TRBV25-1, the J gene TRBJ2-4; perhaps TRBD1 as D (5 bases). This CDR3 spans 13 amino acids. Germline CDR1 is MGHDK and CDR2 is SYGVNS. With 5 bases removed from V and 8 bases from J, the gap between germline ends came to 13 bases. The CDR3 spells CASSPPGLDIQYF. CDR3 nucleotide sequence: TGTGCCAGCAGTCCCCCAGGGTTGGACATTCAGTACTTC. Full variable domain (missing parts from reference TRBV25-1 and TRBJ2-4): EADIYQTPRYLVIGTGKKITLECSQTMGHDKMYWYQQDPGMELHLIHYSYGVNSTEKGDLSSESTVSRIRTEHFPLTLESARPSHTSQYLCASSPPGLDIQYFGAGTRLSVL.

The CDR3 protein is CAWSEGKGAVGELFF. DNA of the CDR3: TGTGCCTGGAGTGAAGGAAAGGGGGCAGTCGGGGAGCTGTTTTTT. This chain joins TRBV30 and TRBJ2-2, with 7 bases that match TRBD1. The CDR3 sequence is 15 residues long. With V trimmed by 1 base and J by 7 bases, 9 bases remained unmatched. The germline V gene has CDR1 GTSNPN and CDR2 SVGIG (reference sequence).

This clone was observed a few times. The chain has TRBV4-2 and TRBJ1-2; TRBD1 matches 7 bases. The J segment lost 8 bases and the V segment lost 4 bases, leaving 4 bases of the junction unmatched. CDR1 is LGHNA and CDR2 is YNFKEQ in the germline V gene. This CDR3 has 12 amino acids. CDR3 region: CASSRGGDGYTF. The CDR3 DNA sequence: TGTGCCAGCAGCCGAGGGGGCGACGGCTACACCTTC.

The chain employs TRBV4-2 and TRBJ2-7; 9 bases are shared with TRBD1. There are 16 residues in the CDR3. The J segment lost 3 bases and the V segment lost 1 base, leaving 7 bases of the junction unmatched. Per the germline V gene, CDR1 is LGHNA and CDR2 is YNFKEQ. The CDR3 reads CASSQAWDRDYYEQYF. CDR3 nucleotide sequence: TGTGCCAGCAGCCAAGCTTGGGACAGGGATTACTACGAGCAGTACTTC.

This chain uses TRBV29-1 with TRBJ1-3, with D perhaps TRBD1 (6 bases). The germline V and J ends were trimmed by 5 bases and 1 base, with 18 bases remaining between them. This CDR3 has 16 residues. Per germline, CDR1 SQVTM and CDR2 ANQGSEA. DNA of the CDR3: TGCAGCGTTACGGGACACCCCTTAGATTCTGGAAACACCATATATTTT. Encoded protein: CSVTGHPLDSGNTIYF.

The J gene is TRBJ2-5, the V gene TRBV9, with TRBD2 as a possible D gene (6 bases). The CDR3 is 14 residues long. Trimming removed 0 bases from V and 7 bases from J, with 13 bases in between. In germline, CDR1 is SGDLS, CDR2 YYNGEE. DNA for the CDR3: TGTGCCAGCAGCGTAGAGGGGACCGGGGGGACCCAGTACTTC. Its protein is CASSVEGTGGTQYF.

The chain employs TRBV27 and TRBJ2-2; D remains unclear. V gave up 3 bases and J gave up 4 bases, with 3 bases separating them. This CDR3 is 12 amino acids long. Germline V gene data show CDR1 as MNHEY and CDR2 as SMNVEV (reference sequence). CDR3 coding DNA: TGTGCCAGCAGTTTTCTCACCGGGGAGCTGTTTTTT. Its protein is CASSFLTGELFF.

This clone was seen just once. CDR3 nucleotides: TGCGCCAGCAGCTTGGAAGGGGGCACAAGTCAGCCCCAGCATTTT. It is translated as CASSLEGGTSQPQHF. The chain recombines TRBV5-1 with TRBJ1-5, with 7 positions matching TRBD1. This CDR3 comprises 15 residues. J was trimmed by 6 bases and V by 0 bases; bases with no gene match: 6. Germline V gene lookup returns CDR1 SGHRS and CDR2 YFSETQ.

Only a few counts were recorded for this clone. CDR3 region: CASSTTGGEQYF. The CDR3 bases are TGTGCCAGTAGTACCACAGGGGGCGAGCAGTACTTC. This chain links TRBV19 with TRBJ2-7; TRBD1 aligns across 8 bases. CDR1 LNHDA and CDR2 SQIVND come from the germline V gene (reference sequence). The CDR3 consists of 12 residues. V was clipped by 4 bases and J by 6 bases; unmatched bases: 2.

This clone was seen more than once but under ten times. The chain combines TRBV2 with TRBJ1-2, with D hard to call. Trimming took 8 bases from V and 4 from J, leaving 8 bases between them. CDR3 length: 11 amino acids. Germline CDR1 reads SNHLY; CDR2 reads FYNNEI. The CDR3 nucleotides read TGTGCCAGCTTGGCTAGCTATGGCTACACCTTC. Translation: CASLASYGYTF.

The chain is built from TRBV30 and TRBJ1-1; D gene unclear. V was cut by 2 bases and J by 5 bases, with 12 bases left in between. Germline V lookup: CDR1 GTSNPN, CDR2 SVGIG (reference sequence). CDR3 length: 13 amino acids. DNA of the CDR3: TGTGCCTGGAGTCCCGACGCGTGGACTGAAGCTTTCTTT. Translation: CAWSPDAWTEAFF. Full variable domain (remainder filled in from reference TRBV30 and TRBJ1-1): SQTIHQWPATLVQPVGSPLSLECTVEGTSNPNLYWYRQAAGRGLQLLFYSVGIGQISSEVPQNLSASRPQDRQFILSSKKLLLSDSGFYLCAWSPDAWTEAFFGQGTRLTVV.

This clone came up a few times. The V and J genes are TRBV10-3 and TRBJ1-2; 8 bases agree with TRBD1. Germline trimming cut 2 bases from V and 2 bases from J; bases unmatched to any gene: 4. The CDR3 sequence is 15 residues long. Per germline, CDR1 ENHRY and CDR2 SYGVKD. The CDR3 loop is CAISEPDRGNYGYTF. DNA for the CDR3: TGTGCCATCAGTGAGCCCGACAGGGGCAACTATGGCTACACCTTC.

The chain couples TRBV5-1 to TRBJ2-5, with 9 bases matching TRBD1. In germline, CDR1 is SGHRS, CDR2 YFSETQ. V trimming: 2 bases; J trimming: 6 bases; junction bases outside the gene matches: 8. The CDR3 loop spans 15 amino acids. CDR3: CASSLRDRVVQTQYF. Written as DNA, the CDR3 is TGCGCCAGCAGCTTACGGGACAGGGTTGTTCAGACCCAGTACTTC.

V gene TRBV27 combines with J gene TRBJ1-6, with TRBD1 as a possible D gene (5 bases). The germline gives CDR1 MNHEY, CDR2 SMNVEV (reference sequence). This CDR3 is built from 15 residues. Trimming stripped 6 bases from V and 7 bases from J, with 16 bases between. This CDR3 reads CASRARGDWNSPLHF. The CDR3, as DNA: TGTGCCAGCAGGGCCCGGGGGGATTGGAATTCACCCCTCCACTTT.

This clone was seen a handful of times. The chain has TRBV7-6 and TRBJ2-7, with no clear D. Trimming removed 2 bases at V and 3 bases at J, with 11 bases between. This CDR3 is built from 14 residues. Germline CDR1 SGHVS, CDR2 FNYEAQ. In DNA form, the CDR3 reads TGTGCCAGCAGCTTAAACAGTCGAGGCTACGAGCAGTACTTC. It specifies CASSLNSRGYEQYF.

The chain joins TRBV13 to TRBJ2-5, with D unresolved. In germline, CDR1 is PRHDT, CDR2 FYEKMQ (reference sequence). Trimming removed 5 bases at V and 2 bases at J, with 3 bases between. This CDR3 has 11 amino acids. The CDR3 region has the DNA TGTGCCAGCAGCATACAAGAGACCCAGTACTTC. Its translation is CASSIQETQYF.

This rearrangement joins TRBV4-1 to TRBJ2-1, with D tentatively TRBD1 (5 bases). CDR3 length equals 16 residues. Per germline, CDR1 MGHRA and CDR2 YSYEKL. V lost 0 bases and J lost 4, with 13 bases in between. CDR3 region: CASSQDLGHVYNEQFF. CDR3 nucleotides: TGCGCCAGCAGCCAAGATCTAGGACACGTATACAATGAGCAGTTCTTC.

This clone was observed a handful of times. The chain carries TRBV6-4 and TRBJ2-3; TRBD2 matches 7 bases. This CDR3 comprises 15 residues. Trimming at V came to 4 bases and at J to 4 bases, leaving 8 bases not matched to a gene. CDR1 and CDR2 from the germline V gene are MRHNA and SNTAGT. CDR3 in DNA: TGTGCCAGCAGTGTTACGGGGGAGGGAGCAGATACGCAGTATTTT. It yields the protein CASSVTGEGADTQYF.

This clone was observed a handful of times. This chain joins TRBV27 and TRBJ2-7, with 9 positions matching TRBD1. The germline V gene encodes CDR1 MNHEY and CDR2 SMNVEV (reference sequence). The CDR3 has 14 residues. J lost 3 bases, V lost 6 bases, and 6 bases had no gene match. Here the CDR3 DNA reads TGTGCCAGCAGAATGACAGGGGGACACTACGAGCAGTACTTC. This translates into CASRMTGGHYEQYF.

This clone was seen more than once but under ten times. CDR3 nucleotides: TGTGCCATCAGTGAGGGGGGGCCGGAGGGCGTCCTGACTTTC. Protein product: CAISEGGPEGVLTF. V usage is TRBV10-3 and J usage is TRBJ2-6; D assignment may be TRBD1 or TRBD2 (6 bases each). Germline CDR1 is ENHRY and CDR2 is SYGVKD. The CDR3 spans 14 residues. Trimming stripped 2 bases from V and 12 bases from J, with 14 bases between.

This sequence joins TRBV19 and TRBJ2-7; D call uncertain. The CDR3 sequence is 13 residues long. Trimming shortened V by 0 bases and J by 2 bases, and 5 bases separated the two germline ends. CDR1 is LNHDA, CDR2 SQIVND, per germline (reference sequence). CDR3 sequence reads: CASSIDSTYEQYF. The CDR3 nucleotides are TGTGCCAGTAGTATAGACAGCACCTACGAGCAGTACTTC.